The T cell receptor beta chain under discussion was sequenced for a study of blood T cell repertoires in COVID-19. Overall study context: There were acute and convalescent COVID-19 samples, and they came from the United States, Italy and Spain. PBMCs, B-cell-depleted T cells, or T cells were the source of the cDNA or gDNA that made up the material.

Per the authors' pipeline: Estimated nucleated cell counts came from reference gene primer amplification. Assay used: immunoSEQ multiplex PCR; TCRdb lists only in-frame clones, some missing. V and J calls and clone size are as listed in that table; D and trimming were resolved from the DNA. This table has around 270,000 clones, 65% to 85% appearing once. V lost 2 bases and J lost 1, with 8 bases in between. The CDR3 contains 13 residues. The germline gives CDR1 GTSNPN, CDR2 SVGIG (reference sequence). Sequenced sample: peripheral blood. This sequence originates from a woman in her forties who had recovered from COVID-19. The chain joins TRBV30 to TRBJ1-1; a weak D match, TRBD1 (5 bases). CDR3: CAWSHGGNTEAFF. CDR3 DNA: TGTGCCTGGAGTCACGGGGGGAACACTGAAGCTTTCTTT.